The source of this T cell receptor (beta chain) is a study of CD8 T cells in Susac syndrome. RNA amounts of about 0.45 to 1 ug underwent reverse transcription with random hexamers. The CDR3 of TCR beta was amplified by immunoSEQ multiplex PCR across 54 Vbeta and 13 Jbeta. TCRdb re-derived calls from the immunoSEQ multiplex PCR reads in MiXCR, one entry per CDR3 protein. The data show approximately 100,000 distinct CDR3 sequences, about 95% seen once. This receptor was obtained from a human donor in good health. Sequenced: CD4+ T cells from PBMCs.

The CDR3 DNA reads as TGCGCCAGCAGCACCAGGTGGGGCACTGAAGCTTTCTTT. Translating gives CASSTRWGTEAFF. The chain recombines TRBV5-1 with TRBJ1-1, with D unclear. The CDR3 is 13 amino acids. V was clipped by 4 bases and J by 4 bases, with 11 bases between them. Germline CDR1 is SGHRS and CDR2 is YFSETQ.